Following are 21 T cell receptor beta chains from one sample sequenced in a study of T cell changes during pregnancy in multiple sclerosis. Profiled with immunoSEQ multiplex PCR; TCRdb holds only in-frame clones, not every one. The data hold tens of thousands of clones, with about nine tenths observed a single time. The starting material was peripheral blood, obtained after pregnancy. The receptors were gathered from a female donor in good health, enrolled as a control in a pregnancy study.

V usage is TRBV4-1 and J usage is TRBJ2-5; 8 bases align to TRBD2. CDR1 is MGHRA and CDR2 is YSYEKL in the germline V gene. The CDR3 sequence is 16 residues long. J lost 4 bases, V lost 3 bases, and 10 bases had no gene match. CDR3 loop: CASSQGSGARGETQYF. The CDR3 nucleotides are TGCGCCAGCAGCCAGGGTAGCGGGGCCCGTGGAGAGACCCAGTACTTC.

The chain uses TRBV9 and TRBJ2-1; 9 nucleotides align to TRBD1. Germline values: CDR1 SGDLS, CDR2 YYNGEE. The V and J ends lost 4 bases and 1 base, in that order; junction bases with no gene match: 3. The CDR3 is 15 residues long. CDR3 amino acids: CASSSGQGSYNEQFF. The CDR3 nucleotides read TGTGCCAGCAGCTCGGGACAGGGTTCCTACAATGAGCAGTTCTTC.

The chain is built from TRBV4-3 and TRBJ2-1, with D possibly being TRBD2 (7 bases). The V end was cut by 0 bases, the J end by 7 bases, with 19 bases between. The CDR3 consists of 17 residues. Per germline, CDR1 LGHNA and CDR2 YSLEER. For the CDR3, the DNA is TGCGCCAGCAGCCAAGATCGAGAGGGGGGGCCTTGGAATGAGCAGTTCTTC. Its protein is CASSQDREGGPWNEQFF.

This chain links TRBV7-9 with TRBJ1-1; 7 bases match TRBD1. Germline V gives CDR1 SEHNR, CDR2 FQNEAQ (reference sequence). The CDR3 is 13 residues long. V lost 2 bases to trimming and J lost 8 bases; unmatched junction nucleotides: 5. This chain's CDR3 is CASSLKTGTEAFF. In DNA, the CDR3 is TGTGCCAGCAGCTTAAAGACAGGGACCGAAGCTTTCTTT.

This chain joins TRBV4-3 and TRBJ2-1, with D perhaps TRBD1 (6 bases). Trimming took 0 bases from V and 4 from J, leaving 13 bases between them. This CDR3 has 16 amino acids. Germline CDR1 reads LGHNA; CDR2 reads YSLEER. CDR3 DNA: TGCGCCAGCAGCCAAGAGGGGGCGCTCCTATACAATGAGCAGTTCTTC. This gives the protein CASSQEGALLYNEQFF.

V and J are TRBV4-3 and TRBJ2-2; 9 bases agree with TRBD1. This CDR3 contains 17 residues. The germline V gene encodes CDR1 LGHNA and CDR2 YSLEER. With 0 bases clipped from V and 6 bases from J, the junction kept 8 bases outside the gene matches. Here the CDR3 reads CASSQDRGTGYPGELFF. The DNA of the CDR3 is TGCGCCAGCAGCCAAGATAGGGGGACAGGGTATCCCGGGGAGCTGTTTTTT.

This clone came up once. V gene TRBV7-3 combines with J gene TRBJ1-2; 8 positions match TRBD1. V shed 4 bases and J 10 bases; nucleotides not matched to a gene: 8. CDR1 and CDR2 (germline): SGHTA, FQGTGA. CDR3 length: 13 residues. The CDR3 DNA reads TGTGCCAGCAGCTCTACAGGGGGTAACATCTACACCTTC. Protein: CASSSTGGNIYTF. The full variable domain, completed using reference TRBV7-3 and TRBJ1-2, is GAGVSQTPSNKVTEKGKYVELRCDPISGHTALYWYRQSLGQGPEFLIYFQGTGAADDSGLPNDRFFAVRPEGSVSTLKIQRTERGDSAVYLCASSSTGGNIYTFGSGTRLTVV.

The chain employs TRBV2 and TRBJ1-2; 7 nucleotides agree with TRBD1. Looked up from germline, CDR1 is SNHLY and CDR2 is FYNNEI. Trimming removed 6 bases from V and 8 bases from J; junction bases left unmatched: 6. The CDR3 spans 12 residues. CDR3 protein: CASRYRTGGYTF. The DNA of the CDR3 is TGTGCCAGCAGATATCGGACAGGCGGCTACACCTTC.

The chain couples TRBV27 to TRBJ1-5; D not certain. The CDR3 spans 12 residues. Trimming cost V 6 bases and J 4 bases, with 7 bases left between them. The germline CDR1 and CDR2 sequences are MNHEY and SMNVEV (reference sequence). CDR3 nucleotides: TGTGCCAGCAGCTTCAGGAATCAGCCCCAGCATTTT. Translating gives CASSFRNQPQHF.

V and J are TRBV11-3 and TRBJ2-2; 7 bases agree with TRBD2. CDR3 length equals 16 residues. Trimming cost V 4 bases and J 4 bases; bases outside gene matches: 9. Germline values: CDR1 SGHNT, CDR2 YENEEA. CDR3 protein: CASSWGDGGSTGELFF. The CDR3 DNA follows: TGTGCCAGCAGCTGGGGCGACGGGGGGAGCACCGGGGAGCTGTTTTTT.

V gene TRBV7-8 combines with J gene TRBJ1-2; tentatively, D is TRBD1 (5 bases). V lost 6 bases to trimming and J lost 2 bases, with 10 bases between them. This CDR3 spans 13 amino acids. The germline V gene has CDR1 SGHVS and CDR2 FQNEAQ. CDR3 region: CASSPDRNYGYTF. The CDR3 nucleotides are TGTGCCAGCAGTCCAGACAGAAACTATGGCTACACCTTC.

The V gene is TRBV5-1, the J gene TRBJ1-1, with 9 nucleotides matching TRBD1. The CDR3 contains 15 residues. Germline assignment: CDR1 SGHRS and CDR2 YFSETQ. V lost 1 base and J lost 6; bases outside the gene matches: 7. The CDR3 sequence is CASSLIEDRGSEAFF. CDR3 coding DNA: TGCGCCAGCAGCTTGATCGAGGACAGGGGTTCTGAAGCTTTCTTT. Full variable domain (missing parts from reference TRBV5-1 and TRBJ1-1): KAGVTQTPRYLIKTRGQQVTLSCSPISGHRSVSWYQQTPGQGLQFLFEYFSETQRNKGNFPGRFSGRQFSNSRSEMNVSTLELGDSALYLCASSLIEDRGSEAFFGQGTRLTVV.

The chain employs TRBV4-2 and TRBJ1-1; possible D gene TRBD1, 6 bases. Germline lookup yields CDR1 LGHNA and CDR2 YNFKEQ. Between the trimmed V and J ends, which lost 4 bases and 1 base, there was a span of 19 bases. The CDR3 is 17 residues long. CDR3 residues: CASSPPGGSSKNTEAFF. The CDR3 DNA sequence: TGTGCCAGCAGCCCGCCGGGGGGCAGTTCGAAGAACACTGAAGCTTTCTTT.

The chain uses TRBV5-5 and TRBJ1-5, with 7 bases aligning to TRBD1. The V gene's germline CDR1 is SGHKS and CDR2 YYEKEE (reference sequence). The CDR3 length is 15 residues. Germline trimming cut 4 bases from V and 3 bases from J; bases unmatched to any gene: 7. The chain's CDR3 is CASSISTGFNQPQHF. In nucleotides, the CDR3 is TGTGCCAGCAGCATTTCGACAGGGTTCAATCAGCCCCAGCATTTT.

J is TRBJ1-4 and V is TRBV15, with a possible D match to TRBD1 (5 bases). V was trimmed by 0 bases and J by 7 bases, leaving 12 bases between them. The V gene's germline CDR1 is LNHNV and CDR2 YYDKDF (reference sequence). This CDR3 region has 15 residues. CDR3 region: CATSRDRTGGEKLFF. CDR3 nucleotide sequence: TGTGCCACCAGCAGAGATCGGACGGGGGGTGAAAAACTGTTTTTT.

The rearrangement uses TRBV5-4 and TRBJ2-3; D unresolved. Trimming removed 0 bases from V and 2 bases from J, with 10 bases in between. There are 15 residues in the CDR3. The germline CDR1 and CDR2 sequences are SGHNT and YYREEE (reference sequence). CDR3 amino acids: CASSLGGGYTDTQYF. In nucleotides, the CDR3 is TGTGCCAGCAGCTTGGGAGGCGGATACACAGATACGCAGTATTTT.

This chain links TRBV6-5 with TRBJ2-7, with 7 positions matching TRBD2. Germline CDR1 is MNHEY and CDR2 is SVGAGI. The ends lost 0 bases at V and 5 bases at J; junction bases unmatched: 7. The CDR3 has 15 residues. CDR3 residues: CASSYSMRGMNEQYF. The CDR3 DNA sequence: TGTGCCAGCAGTTACTCGATGCGGGGGATGAACGAGCAGTACTTC.

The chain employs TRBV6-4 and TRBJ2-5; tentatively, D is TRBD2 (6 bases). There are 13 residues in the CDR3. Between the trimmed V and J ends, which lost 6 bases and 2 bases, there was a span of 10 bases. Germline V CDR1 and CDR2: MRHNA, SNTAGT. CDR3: CASSADYQETQYF. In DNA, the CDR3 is TGTGCCAGCAGCGCGGACTATCAAGAGACCCAGTACTTC.

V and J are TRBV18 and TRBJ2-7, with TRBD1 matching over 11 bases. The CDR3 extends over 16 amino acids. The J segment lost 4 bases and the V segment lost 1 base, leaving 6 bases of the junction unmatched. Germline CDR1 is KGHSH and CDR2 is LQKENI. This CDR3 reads CASSPRDRGFGYEQYF. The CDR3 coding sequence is TGTGCCAGCTCACCACGGGACAGGGGGTTCGGGTACGAGCAGTACTTC.

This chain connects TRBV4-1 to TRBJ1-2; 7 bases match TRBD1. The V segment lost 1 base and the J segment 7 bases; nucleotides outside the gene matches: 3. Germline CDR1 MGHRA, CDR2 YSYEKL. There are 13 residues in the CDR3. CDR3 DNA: TGCGCCAGCAGCCAAGCTCCAGGGGGTGGCTACACCTTC. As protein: CASSQAPGGGYTF.

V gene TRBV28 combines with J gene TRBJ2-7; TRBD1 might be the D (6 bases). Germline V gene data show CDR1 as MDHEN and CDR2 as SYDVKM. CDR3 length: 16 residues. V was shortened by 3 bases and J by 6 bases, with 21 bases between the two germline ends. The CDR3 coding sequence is TGTGCCAGCAGTTTTGAATTCGACAGGCCATCAGTCGAGCAGTACTTC. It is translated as CASSFEFDRPSVEQYF.